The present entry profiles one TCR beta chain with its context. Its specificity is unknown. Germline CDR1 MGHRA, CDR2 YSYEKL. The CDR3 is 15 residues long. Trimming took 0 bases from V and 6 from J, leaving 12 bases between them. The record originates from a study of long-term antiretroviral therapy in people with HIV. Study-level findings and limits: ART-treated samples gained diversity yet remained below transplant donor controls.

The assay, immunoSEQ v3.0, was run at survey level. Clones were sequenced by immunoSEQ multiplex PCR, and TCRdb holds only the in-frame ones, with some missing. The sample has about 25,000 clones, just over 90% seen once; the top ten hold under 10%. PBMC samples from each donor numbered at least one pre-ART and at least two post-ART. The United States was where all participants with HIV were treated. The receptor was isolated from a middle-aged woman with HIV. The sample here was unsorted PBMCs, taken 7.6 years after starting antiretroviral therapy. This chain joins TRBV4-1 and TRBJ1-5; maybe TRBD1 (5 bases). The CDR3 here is CASSQDAAGSQPQHF. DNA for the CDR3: TGCGCCAGCAGCCAAGATGCGGCAGGGAGTCAGCCCCAGCATTTT.